The rows below give T cell receptor beta chains drawn from one sample of a study of CD8 T cells in Susac syndrome. Each CDR3 protein is one row after TCRdb ran MiXCR on the immunoSEQ multiplex PCR reads. The top ten hold more than 0.11% of the sample, which has 150,000 or so distinct CDR3 sequences, approximately 95% seen once. Sample: CD4+ T cells from PBMCs. These receptors originate from a human donor with Susac syndrome. Each CDR3 is given with its conserved first and last residue. The order of the fields is D gene, V gene, J gene, clone size, CDR3 protein, CDR3 DNA. A D gene is named only where the DNA matches it firmly. Some rows mark clone size as missing; the rest say once, few, many or name a class of expanded clone.

>NA|TRBV30|TRBJ2-2|NA
CAWTQTGRVEDTGELFF
TGTGCCTGGACCCAGACTGGTAGGGTCGAAGACACCGGGGAGCTGTTTTTT
>NA|TRBV7-7|TRBJ2-4|NA
CASSSQSGHRRNIQYF
TGTGCTAGCAGCTCCCAGTCGGGCCATCGACGGAACATTCAGTACTTC
>TRBD1|TRBV7-8|TRBJ2-5|NA
CASSLVTGGETQYF
TGTGCCAGCAGCTTAGTAACAGGGGGCGAGACCCAGTACTTC
>NA|TRBV27|TRBJ1-2|NA
CASRGFGQSYGYTF
TGTGCCAGCAGAGGCTTTGGGCAGTCCTATGGCTACACCTTC
>NA|TRBV7-9|TRBJ2-4|NA
CASSLGDLAKNIQYF
TGTGCCAGCAGCTTAGGGGACCTAGCCAAAAACATTCAGTACTTC
>NA|TRBV15|TRBJ2-7|NA
CATSRDLGTYEQYF
TGTGCCACCAGCAGAGACTTGGGAACCTACGAGCAGTACTTC
>TRBD2|TRBV4-1|TRBJ2-1|NA
CASSKTSGTYNEQFF
TGCGCCAGCAGCAAGACTAGCGGGACCTACAATGAGCAGTTCTTC
>NA|TRBV29-1|TRBJ2-7|NA
CSVQQGTREQYF
TGCAGCGTCCAACAGGGAACGCGTGAGCAGTACTTC
>NA|TRBV25-1|TRBJ2-7|NA
CASSRDAAYEQYF
TGTGCCAGCAGTAGGGACGCCGCCTACGAGCAGTACTTC
>NA|TRBV20-1|TRBJ2-2|NA
CSARDPNKAGELFF
TGCAGTGCTAGAGATCCTAATAAGGCCGGGGAGCTGTTTTTT
>NA|TRBV30|TRBJ1-1|NA
CAWSASTRVGAFF
TGTGCCTGGAGTGCAAGCACCAGGGTGGGAGCTTTCTTT
>TRBD2|TRBV18|TRBJ2-1|NA
CASSQETGTRMGGNNEQFF
TGTGCCAGCTCACAGGAAACCGGGACCCGAATGGGGGGGAACAATGAGCAGTTCTTC
>NA|TRBV28|TRBJ2-2|NA
CASSLHRSLPGELFF
TGTGCCAGCAGTTTACACAGGTCCCTACCCGGGGAGCTGTTTTTT
>TRBD1|TRBV12-5|TRBJ2-1|NA
CASGLWTGGVFVEQFF
TGTGCTAGTGGTTTGTGGACAGGGGGCGTCTTCGTTGAGCAGTTCTTC
>TRBD1|TRBV30|TRBJ1-6|NA
CAWSVPGTGFRSPLHF
TGTGCCTGGAGTGTCCCCGGGACAGGGTTTCGTTCACCCCTCCACTTT
>NA|TRBV12-3/TRBV12-4|TRBJ1-2|NA
CASSTTSSGYTF
TGTGCCAGCAGTACAACATCCAGTGGCTACACCTTC
>NA|TRBV5-1|TRBJ1-3|NA
CASSFDGNTIYF
TGCGCCAGCAGCTTCGATGGAAACACCATATATTTT
>NA|TRBV19|TRBJ1-5|once
CASSISSGHNQPQHF
TGTGCCAGTAGTATTTCTAGCGGCCATAATCAGCCCCAGCATTTT
>TRBD1|TRBV5-1|TRBJ2-7|once
CASSFEGARDEQYF
TGCGCCAGCAGCTTCGAGGGGGCGCGGGACGAGCAGTACTTC
>NA|TRBV1|TRBJ2-7|NA
CTSSQPEQVKDSYEQYF
TGCACCAGCAGCCAACCAGAACAGGTAAAAGACTCCTACGAGCAGTACTTC
>TRBD1|TRBV2|TRBJ1-5|NA
CASSGDRQGLDQPQHF
TGTGCCAGCAGTGGAGATAGACAGGGTCTAGATCAGCCCCAGCATTTT
>NA|TRBV7-2|TRBJ2-1|NA
CASSSQRGGLNEQFF
TGTGCCAGCAGTTCCCAGCGAGGCGGGCTTAATGAGCAGTTCTTC